This passage covers 7 T cell receptor beta chains from one sample sequenced in a study of T cell responses to AZD1222 COVID-19 vaccine. The assay was immunoSEQ multiplex PCR, and TCRdb's table has in-frame clones only and misses some. The profile shows some 140,000 clones, 75% to 95% of them singletons. The specimen comprised peripheral blood, sampled 28 days after the second AZD1222 dose. Receptors originate from an adult who received the AZD1222 COVID-19 vaccine.

This clone has a handful of counts. The chain combines TRBV11-2 with TRBJ2-7; the match to TRBD2 covers 12 bases. The CDR3 is 15 amino acids. With V trimmed by 6 bases and J by 1 base, 4 bases remained unmatched. CDR1 is SGHAT and CDR2 is FQNNGV in the germline V gene. Here the CDR3 reads CASSLAGGPSYEQYV. As DNA, the CDR3 is TGTGCCAGCAGTCTAGCGGGAGGGCCGTCCTACGAGCAGTACGTC.

This clone was counted a single time. This rearrangement joins TRBV2 to TRBJ2-6; no clear D. Deletions cut 3 bases from V and 0 bases from J, with 6 bases between. Germline CDR1 reads SNHLY; CDR2 reads FYNNEI. This CDR3 is 15 amino acids long. CDR3 loop: CASSEVNSGANVLTF. Here the CDR3 DNA reads TGTGCCAGCAGTGAGGTGAACTCTGGGGCCAACGTCCTGACTTTC.

V is TRBV5-6 and J is TRBJ2-1; no definite D call. CDR1 is SGHDT, CDR2 YYEEEE, per germline. V was clipped by 2 bases and J by 7 bases, with 4 bases between them. CDR3 size: 11 residues. The CDR3 is CASSFVNEQFF. The CDR3 DNA follows: TGTGCCAGCAGCTTTGTTAATGAGCAGTTCTTC.

This rearrangement joins TRBV2 to TRBJ1-5; no definite D call. CDR1 is SNHLY and CDR2 is FYNNEI in the germline V gene. Trimming left V 7 bases short and J 2 bases short, with 12 bases between. The CDR3 is made up of 14 amino acids. The CDR3 bases are TGTGCCAGCACGTGGGTGGAGGGCAATCAGCCCCAGCATTTT. It encodes CASTWVEGNQPQHF.

This chain joins TRBV5-6 and TRBJ2-7; a weak D match, TRBD1 (5 bases). Trimming cost V 2 bases and J 6 bases, with 15 bases left between them. This CDR3 spans 14 amino acids. Germline-derived CDR1 and CDR2 are SGHDT and YYEEEE. For the CDR3, the DNA is TGTGCCAGCAGCTTTGGGTCTGGGGCGCGCGAGCAGTACTTC. Translating it yields CASSFGSGAREQYF.

The chain uses TRBV24-1 and TRBJ1-2, with D unresolved. This CDR3 spans 14 amino acids. Germline CDR1 KGHDR, CDR2 SFDVKD. V lost 4 bases to trimming and J lost 2 bases, with 10 bases between them. The chain's CDR3 is CATSEDDKNYGYTF. The CDR3 DNA follows: TGTGCCACCAGTGAGGATGACAAGAACTATGGCTACACCTTC.

In this sample, this clone turned up a few times. The chain has TRBV5-6 and TRBJ2-3; TRBD1 is a possible D gene (6 bases). Germline V gene data show CDR1 as SGHDT and CDR2 as YYEEEE. The germline V and J ends were trimmed by 0 bases and 1 base, with 9 bases remaining between them. CDR3 size: 15 residues. The CDR3 loop is CASSLGGRGTDTQYF. The DNA for the CDR3 is TGTGCCAGCAGCTTGGGGGGGCGAGGCACAGATACGCAGTATTTT. Complete variable domain (other parts from reference TRBV5-6 and TRBJ2-3): DAGVTQSPTHLIKTRGQQVTLRCSPKSGHDTVSWYQQALGQGPQFIFQYYEEEERQRGNFPDRFSGHQFPNYSSELNVNALLLGDSALYLCASSLGGRGTDTQYFGPGTRLTVL.